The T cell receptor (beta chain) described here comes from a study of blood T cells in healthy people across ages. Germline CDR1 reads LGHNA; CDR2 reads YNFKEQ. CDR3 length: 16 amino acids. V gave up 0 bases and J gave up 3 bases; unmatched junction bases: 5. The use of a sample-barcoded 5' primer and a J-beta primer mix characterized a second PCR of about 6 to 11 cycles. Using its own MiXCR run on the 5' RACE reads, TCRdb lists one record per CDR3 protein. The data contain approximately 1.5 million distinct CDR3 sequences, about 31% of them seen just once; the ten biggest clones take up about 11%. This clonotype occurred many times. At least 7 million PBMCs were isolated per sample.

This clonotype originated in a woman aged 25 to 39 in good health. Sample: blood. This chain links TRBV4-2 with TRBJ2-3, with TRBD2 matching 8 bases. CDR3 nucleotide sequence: TGTGCCAGCAGCCAAGAAATAATAGCGGGAACAGATACGCAGTATTTT. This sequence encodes CASSQEIIAGTDTQYF.